This T cell receptor beta chain was identified during a study of T cells in localized non-small cell lung cancer. Here immunoSEQ multiplex PCR was the method, and the copy in TCRdb shows in-frame clones only, minus some. The table records nearly 35,000 clones, roughly 90% of them present only once. This clone was seen a single time. The specimen was peripheral blood, collected before any cancer treatment. The clonotype was recovered from a woman aged 35-75 years with stage I lung adenocarcinoma.

CDR3 nucleotides: TGTGCCAGTAACCGGGACAGGGTCGAAAAACTGTTTTTT. This sequence encodes CASNRDRVEKLFF. V usage is TRBV19 and J usage is TRBJ1-4, with 9 nucleotides matching TRBD1. CDR3 length: 13 amino acids. The germline V gene has CDR1 LNHDA and CDR2 SQIVND (reference sequence). After removal of 7 bases from V and 8 bases from J, the junction contained 5 bases not matched to a gene.